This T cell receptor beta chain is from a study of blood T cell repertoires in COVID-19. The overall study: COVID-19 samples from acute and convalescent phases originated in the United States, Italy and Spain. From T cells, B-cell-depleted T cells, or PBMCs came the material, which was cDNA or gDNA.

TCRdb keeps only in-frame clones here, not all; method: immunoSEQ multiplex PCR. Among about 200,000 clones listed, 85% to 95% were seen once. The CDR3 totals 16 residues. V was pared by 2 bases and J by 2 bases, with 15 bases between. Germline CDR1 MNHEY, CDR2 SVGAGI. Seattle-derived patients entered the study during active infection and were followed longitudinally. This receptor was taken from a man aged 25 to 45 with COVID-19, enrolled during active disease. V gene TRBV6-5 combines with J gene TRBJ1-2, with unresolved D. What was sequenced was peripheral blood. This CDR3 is CASSYRWSGGNYGYTF. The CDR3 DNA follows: TGTGCCAGCAGTTACAGGTGGTCGGGAGGAAACTATGGCTACACCTTC.